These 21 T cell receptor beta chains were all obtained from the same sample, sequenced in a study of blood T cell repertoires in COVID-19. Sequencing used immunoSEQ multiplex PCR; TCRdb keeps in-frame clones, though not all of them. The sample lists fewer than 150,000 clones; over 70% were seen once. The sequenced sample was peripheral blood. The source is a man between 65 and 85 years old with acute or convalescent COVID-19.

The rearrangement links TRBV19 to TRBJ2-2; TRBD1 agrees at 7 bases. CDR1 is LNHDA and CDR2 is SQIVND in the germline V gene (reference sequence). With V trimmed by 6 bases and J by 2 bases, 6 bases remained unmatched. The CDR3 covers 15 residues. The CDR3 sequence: CASRQGQTNTGELFF. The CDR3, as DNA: TGTGCCAGTAGACAGGGACAGACCAACACCGGGGAGCTGTTTTTT.

CDR3 region: CASNGDRGNEQFF. The DNA for the CDR3 is TGTGCCAGCAACGGGGACAGGGGCAATGAGCAGTTCTTC. The chain carries TRBV2 and TRBJ2-1; the match to TRBD1 covers 10 bases. The CDR3 is 13 residues long. V lost 7 bases to trimming and J lost 6 bases; unmatched junction nucleotides: 3. Per germline, CDR1 SNHLY and CDR2 FYNNEI.

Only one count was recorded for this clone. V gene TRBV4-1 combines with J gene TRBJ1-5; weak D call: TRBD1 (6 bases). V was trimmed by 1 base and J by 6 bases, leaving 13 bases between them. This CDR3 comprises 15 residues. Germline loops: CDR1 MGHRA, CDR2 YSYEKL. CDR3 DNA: TGCGCCAGCAGCCAAGTACAGGGTGGAGTTCAGCCCCAGCATTTT. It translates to CASSQVQGGVQPQHF.

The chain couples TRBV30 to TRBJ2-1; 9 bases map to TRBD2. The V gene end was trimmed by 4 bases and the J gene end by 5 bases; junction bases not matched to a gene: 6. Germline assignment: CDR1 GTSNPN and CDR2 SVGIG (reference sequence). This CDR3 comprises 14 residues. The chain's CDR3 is CAWNRAGGDNEQFF. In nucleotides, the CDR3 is TGTGCCTGGAATAGAGCGGGGGGAGACAATGAGCAGTTCTTC.

CDR3: CAWSVKRGSTDTQYF. The CDR3 region has the DNA TGTGCCTGGAGTGTTAAGCGGGGCAGCACAGATACGCAGTATTTT. The chain has TRBV30 and TRBJ2-3; 7 bases agree with TRBD2. The CDR3 extends over 15 amino acids. From germline, CDR1 is GTSNPN and CDR2 SVGIG (reference sequence). V lost 0 bases, J lost 0 bases, and 3 bases stayed unmatched. Using reference TRBV30 and TRBJ2-3 for the parts outside the CDR3, the full variable domain is SQTIHQWPATLVQPVGSPLSLECTVEGTSNPNLYWYRQAAGRGLQLLFYSVGIGQISSEVPQNLSASRPQDRQFILSSKKLLLSDSGFYLCAWSVKRGSTDTQYFGPGTRLTVL.

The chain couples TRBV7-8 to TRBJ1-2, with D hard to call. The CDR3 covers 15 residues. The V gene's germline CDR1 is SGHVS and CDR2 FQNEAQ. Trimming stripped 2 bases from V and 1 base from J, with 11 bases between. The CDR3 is CASSLIIRGNYGYTF. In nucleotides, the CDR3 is TGTGCCAGCAGCTTAATAATCCGGGGTAACTATGGCTACACCTTC.

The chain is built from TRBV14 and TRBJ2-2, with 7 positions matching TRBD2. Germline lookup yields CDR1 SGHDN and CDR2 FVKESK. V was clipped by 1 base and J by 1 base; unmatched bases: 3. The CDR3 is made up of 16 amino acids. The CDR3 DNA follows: TGTGCCAGCAGCCAAGCTGCGGGGGTGAACACCGGGGAGCTGTTTTTT. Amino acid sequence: CASSQAAGVNTGELFF.

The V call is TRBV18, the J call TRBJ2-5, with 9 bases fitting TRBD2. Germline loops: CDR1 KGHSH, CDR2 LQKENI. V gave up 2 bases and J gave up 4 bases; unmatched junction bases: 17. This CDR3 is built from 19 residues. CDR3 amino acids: CASSPMVAGARVVPETQYF. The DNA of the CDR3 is TGTGCCAGCTCACCAATGGTAGCGGGGGCCAGGGTCGTTCCAGAGACCCAGTACTTC.

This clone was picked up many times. The CDR3 protein is CASSFPGSYNEQFF. The DNA for the CDR3 is TGCGCCAGCAGCTTTCCCGGCTCCTACAATGAGCAGTTCTTC. The gene calls are TRBV5-1 and TRBJ2-1, with D uncertain. Germline CDR1 and CDR2: SGHRS and YFSETQ. V was clipped by 2 bases and J by 0 bases, with 6 bases between them. This CDR3 has 14 residues.

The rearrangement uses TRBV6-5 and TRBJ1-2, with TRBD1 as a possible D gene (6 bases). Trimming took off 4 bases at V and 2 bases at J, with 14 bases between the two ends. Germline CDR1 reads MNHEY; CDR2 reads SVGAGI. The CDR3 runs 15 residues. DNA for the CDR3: TGTGCCAGCAGTTTAGGGGGTTCGGGGAACTATGGCTACACCTTC. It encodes CASSLGGSGNYGYTF.

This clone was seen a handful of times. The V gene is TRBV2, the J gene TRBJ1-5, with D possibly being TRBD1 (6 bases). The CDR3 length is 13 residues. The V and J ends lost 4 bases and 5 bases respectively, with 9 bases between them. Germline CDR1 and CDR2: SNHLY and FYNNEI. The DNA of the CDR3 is TGTGCCAGCAGTGGGCAGGGGTATCAGCCCCAGCATTTT. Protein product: CASSGQGYQPQHF. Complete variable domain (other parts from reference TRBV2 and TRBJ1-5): EPEVTQTPSHQVTQMGQEVILRCVPISNHLYFYWYRQILGQKVEFLVSFYNNEISEKSEIFDDQFSVERPDGSNFTLKIRSTKLEDSAMYFCASSGQGYQPQHFGDGTRLSIL.

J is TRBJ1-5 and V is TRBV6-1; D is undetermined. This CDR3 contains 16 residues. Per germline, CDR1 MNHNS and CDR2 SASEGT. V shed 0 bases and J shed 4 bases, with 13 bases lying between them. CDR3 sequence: CASSEARMVLNQPQHF. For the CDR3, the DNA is TGTGCCAGCAGTGAAGCCAGGATGGTGTTGAATCAGCCCCAGCATTTT.

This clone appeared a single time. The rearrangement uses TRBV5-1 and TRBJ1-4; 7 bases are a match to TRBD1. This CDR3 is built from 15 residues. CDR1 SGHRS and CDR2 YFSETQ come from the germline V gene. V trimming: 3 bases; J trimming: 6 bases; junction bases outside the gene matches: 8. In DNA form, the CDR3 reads TGCGCCAGCAGCTCGCACAGGGGTGGGGATGAAAAACTGTTTTTT. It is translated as CASSSHRGGDEKLFF.

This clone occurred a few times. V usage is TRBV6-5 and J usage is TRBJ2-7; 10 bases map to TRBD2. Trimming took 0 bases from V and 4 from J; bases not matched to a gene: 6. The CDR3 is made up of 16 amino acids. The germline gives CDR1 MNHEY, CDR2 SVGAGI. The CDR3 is CASSYSSSGGTYEQYF. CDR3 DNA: TGTGCCAGCAGTTACTCCTCTAGCGGGGGAACTTACGAGCAGTACTTC.

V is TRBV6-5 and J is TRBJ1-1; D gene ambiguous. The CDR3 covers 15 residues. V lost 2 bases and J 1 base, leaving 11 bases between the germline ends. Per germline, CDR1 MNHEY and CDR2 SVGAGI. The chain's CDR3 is CASSYGSRGNTEAFF. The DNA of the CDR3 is TGTGCCAGCAGTTACGGCTCCCGGGGGAACACTGAAGCTTTCTTT.

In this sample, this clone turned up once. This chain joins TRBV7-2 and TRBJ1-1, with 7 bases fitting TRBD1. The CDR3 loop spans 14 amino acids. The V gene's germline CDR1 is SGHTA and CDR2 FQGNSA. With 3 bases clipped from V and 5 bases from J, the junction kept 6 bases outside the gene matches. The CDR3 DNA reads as TGTGCCAGCAGCTTCACCAGGGGGGATACTGAAGCTTTCTTT. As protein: CASSFTRGDTEAFF.

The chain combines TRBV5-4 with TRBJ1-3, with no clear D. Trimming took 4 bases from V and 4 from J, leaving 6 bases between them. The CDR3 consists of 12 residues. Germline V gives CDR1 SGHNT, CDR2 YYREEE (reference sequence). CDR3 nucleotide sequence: TGTGCCAGCAGCCGACTCGGAAACACCATATATTTT. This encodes CASSRLGNTIYF.

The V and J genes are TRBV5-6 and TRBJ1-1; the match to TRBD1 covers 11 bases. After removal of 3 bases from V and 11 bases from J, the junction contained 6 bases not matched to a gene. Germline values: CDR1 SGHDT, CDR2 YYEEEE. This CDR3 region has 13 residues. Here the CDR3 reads CASSSGTGGRAFF. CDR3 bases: TGTGCCAGCAGCTCCGGGACAGGGGGTCGGGCTTTCTTT.

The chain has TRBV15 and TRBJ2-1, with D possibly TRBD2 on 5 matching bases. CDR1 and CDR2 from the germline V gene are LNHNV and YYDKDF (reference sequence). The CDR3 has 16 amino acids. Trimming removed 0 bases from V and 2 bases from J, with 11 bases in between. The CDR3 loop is CATSRDPGSAYNEQFF. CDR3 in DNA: TGTGCCACCAGCAGAGATCCGGGTAGCGCCTACAATGAGCAGTTCTTC.

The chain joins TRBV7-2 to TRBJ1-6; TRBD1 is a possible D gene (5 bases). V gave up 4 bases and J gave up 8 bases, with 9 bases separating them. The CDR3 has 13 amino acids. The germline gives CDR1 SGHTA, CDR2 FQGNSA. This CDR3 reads CASSSRQHSPLHF. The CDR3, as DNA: TGTGCCAGCAGCTCCAGACAGCATTCACCCCTCCACTTT.

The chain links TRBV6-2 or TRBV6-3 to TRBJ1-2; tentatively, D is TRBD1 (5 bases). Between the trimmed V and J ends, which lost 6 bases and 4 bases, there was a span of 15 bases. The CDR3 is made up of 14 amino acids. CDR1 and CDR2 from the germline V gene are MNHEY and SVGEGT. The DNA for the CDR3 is TGTGCCAGCAGCCGAGACTCGGGGGGCTATGGCTACACCTTC. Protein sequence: CASSRDSGGYGYTF.